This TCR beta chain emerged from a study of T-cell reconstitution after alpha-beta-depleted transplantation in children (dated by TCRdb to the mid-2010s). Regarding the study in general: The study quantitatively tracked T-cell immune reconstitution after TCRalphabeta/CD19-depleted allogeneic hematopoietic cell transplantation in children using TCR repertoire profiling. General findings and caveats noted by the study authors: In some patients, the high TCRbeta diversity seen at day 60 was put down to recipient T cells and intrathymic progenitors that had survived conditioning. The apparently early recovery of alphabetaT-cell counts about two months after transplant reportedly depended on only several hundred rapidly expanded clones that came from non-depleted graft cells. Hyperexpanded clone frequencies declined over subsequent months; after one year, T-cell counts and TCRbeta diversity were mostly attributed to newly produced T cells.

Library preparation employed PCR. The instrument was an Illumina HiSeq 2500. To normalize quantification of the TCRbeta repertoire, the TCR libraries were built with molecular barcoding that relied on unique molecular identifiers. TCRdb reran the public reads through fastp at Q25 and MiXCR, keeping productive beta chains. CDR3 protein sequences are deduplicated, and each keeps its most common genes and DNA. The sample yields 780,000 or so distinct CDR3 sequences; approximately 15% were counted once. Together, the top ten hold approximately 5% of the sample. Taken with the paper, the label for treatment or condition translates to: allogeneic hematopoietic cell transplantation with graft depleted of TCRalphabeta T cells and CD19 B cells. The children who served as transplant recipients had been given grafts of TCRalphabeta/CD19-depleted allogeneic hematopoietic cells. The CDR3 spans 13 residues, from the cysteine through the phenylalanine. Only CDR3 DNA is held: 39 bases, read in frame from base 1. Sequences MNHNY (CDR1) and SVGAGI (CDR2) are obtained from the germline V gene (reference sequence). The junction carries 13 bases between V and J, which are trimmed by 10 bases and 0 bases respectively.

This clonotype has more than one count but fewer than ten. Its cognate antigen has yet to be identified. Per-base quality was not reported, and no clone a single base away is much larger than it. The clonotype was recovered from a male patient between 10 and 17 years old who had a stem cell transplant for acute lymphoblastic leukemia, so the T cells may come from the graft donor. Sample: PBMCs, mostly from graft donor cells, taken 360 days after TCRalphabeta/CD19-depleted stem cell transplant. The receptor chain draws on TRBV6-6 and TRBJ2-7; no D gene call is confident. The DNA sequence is TGTGCCACCACAGTGCCCTCCTCCTACGAGCAGTACTTC. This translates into CATTVPSSYEQYF.